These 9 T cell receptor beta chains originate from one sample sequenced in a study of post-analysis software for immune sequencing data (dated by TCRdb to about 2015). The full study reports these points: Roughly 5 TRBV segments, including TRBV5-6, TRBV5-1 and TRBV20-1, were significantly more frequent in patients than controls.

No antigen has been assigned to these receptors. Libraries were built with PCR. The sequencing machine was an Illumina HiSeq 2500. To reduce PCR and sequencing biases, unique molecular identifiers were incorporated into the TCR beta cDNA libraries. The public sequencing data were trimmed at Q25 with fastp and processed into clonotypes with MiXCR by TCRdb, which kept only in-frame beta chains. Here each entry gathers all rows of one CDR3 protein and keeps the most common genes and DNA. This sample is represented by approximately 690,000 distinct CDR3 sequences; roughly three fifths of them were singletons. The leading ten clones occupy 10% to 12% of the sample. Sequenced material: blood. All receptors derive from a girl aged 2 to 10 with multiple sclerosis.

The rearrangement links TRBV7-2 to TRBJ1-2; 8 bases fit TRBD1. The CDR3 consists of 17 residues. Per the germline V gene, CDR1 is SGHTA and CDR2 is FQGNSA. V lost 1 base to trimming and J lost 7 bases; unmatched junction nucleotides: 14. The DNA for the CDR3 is TGTGCCAGCAGCTTAGAGGCGGTCGGCAGGGGGCTGGGTGGCTACACCTTC. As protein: CASSLEAVGRGLGGYTF. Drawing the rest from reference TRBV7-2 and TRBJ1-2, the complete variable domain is GAGVSQSPSNKVTEKGKDVELRCDPISGHTALYWYRQSLGQGLEFLIYFQGNSAPDKSGLPSDRFSAERTGGSVSTLTIQRTQQEDSAVYLCASSLEAVGRGLGGYTFGSGTRLTVV.

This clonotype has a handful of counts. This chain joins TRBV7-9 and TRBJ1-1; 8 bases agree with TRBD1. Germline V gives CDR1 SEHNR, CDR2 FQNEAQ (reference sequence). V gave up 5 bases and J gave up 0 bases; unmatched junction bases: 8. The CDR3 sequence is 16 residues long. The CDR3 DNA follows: TGTGCCAGCAGCCGGGACAGGTTTAGGGTGAACACTGAAGCTTTCTTT. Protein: CASSRDRFRVNTEAFF.

CDR3: CASSQDLAGWDNEQFF. CDR3 nucleotides: TGTGCCAGCAGCCAGGATCTAGCGGGGTGGGACAATGAGCAGTTCTTC. The genes are TRBV3-1 and TRBJ2-1, with TRBD2 identical over 9 bases. V dropped 3 bases and J dropped 5; count of bases not matched to a gene: 8. This CDR3 is built from 16 residues. Germline assignment: CDR1 LGHDT and CDR2 YNNKEL (reference sequence).

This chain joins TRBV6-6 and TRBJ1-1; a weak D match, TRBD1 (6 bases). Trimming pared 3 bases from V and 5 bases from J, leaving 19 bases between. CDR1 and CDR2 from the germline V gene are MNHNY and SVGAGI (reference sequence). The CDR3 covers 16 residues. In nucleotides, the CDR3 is TGTGCCAGCAGTTATCAACAGGGCTGGCGGGGGACTGAAGCTTTCTTT. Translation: CASSYQQGWRGTEAFF.

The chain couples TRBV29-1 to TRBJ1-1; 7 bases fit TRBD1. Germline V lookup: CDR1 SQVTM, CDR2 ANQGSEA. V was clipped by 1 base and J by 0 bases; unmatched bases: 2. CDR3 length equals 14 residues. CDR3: CSVEATGLNTEAFF. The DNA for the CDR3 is TGCAGCGTTGAAGCGACAGGGCTGAACACTGAAGCTTTCTTT. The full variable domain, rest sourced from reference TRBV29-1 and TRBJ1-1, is SAVISQKPSRDICQRGTSLTIQCQVDSQVTMMFWYRQQPGQSLTLIATANQGSEATYESGFVIDKFPISRPNLTFSTLTVSNMSPEDSSIYLCSVEATGLNTEAFFGQGTRLTVV.

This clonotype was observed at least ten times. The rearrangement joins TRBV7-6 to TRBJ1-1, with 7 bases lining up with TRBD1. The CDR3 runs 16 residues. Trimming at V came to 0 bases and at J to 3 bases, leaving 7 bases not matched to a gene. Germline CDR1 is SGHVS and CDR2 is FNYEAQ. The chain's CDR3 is CASSLAGGTAHTEAFF. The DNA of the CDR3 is TGTGCCAGCAGCTTAGCCGGCGGGACAGCACACACTGAAGCTTTCTTT.

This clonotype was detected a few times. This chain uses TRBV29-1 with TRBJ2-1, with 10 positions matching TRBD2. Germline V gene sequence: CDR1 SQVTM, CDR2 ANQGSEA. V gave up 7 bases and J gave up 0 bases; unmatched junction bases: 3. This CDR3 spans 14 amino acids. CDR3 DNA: TGCAGCGCCGCTAGCGGGAGCTCCTACAATGAGCAGTTCTTC. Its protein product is CSAASGSSYNEQFF.

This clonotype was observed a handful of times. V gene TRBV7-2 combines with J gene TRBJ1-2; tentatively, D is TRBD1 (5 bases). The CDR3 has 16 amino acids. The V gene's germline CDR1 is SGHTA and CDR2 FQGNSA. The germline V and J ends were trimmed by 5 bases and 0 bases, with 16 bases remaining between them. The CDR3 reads CASSPRDGPANYGYTF. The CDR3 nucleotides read TGTGCCAGCAGCCCAAGGGACGGTCCAGCTAACTATGGCTACACCTTC.

The DNA of the CDR3 is TGCGCCAGCAGCCTCAGGGGGCAAATCGATGGCTACACCTTC. Its protein product is CASSLRGQIDGYTF. The V call is TRBV5-1, the J call TRBJ1-2; 8 bases are a match to TRBD1. Unmatched junction bases numbered 8, after V lost 4 bases and J lost 6 bases. Germline lookup yields CDR1 SGHRS and CDR2 YFSETQ. This CDR3 has 14 amino acids.